This record looks at one T cell receptor beta chain sequence and its context. What it binds is not known. The sample belongs to a study of CXCR3-negative and CXCR3-positive naive CD8 T cells. Turning to the study itself: Every library held about 1.5 +/- 0.3 million TRB reads, and the total came to around 150 million.

Study results and caveats: CXCR3-negative and CXCR3-positive naive cells shared comparable TRBV-TRBJ usage, but memory cells did not. In both naive subsets diversity was comparably high, whereas memory CD8+ cells showed much lower diversity.

Libraries were UMI-labeled 5' RACE TRB cDNA. With the 5' RACE reads reprocessed, TCRdb shows one record per CDR3 protein and no DNA. This repertoire includes under 65,000 distinct CDR3 sequences. Researchers sorted approximately 290,000 cells of each CD8+ T cell subset in triplicate. Germline V gene lookup returns CDR1 SGDLS and CDR2 YYNGEE. This CDR3 spans 17 amino acids. This sequence joins TRBV9 and TRBJ1-2. The clonotype originates from a human donor in good health. Some clones in this sample may be carry-over from other donors' samples. Sequenced input: memory CD8+ T cells from blood. The CDR3 loop reads CASSVEAVQDPNYGYTF. The full variable domain, rest sourced from reference TRBV9 and TRBJ1-2, is DSGVTQTPKHLITATGQRVTLRCSPRSGDLSVYWYQQSLDQGLQFLIQYYNGEERAKGNILERFSAQQFPDLHSELNLSSLELGDSALYFCASSVEAVQDPNYGYTFGSGTRLTVV.